The clone carrying this T cell receptor beta chain came up a few times. This record belongs to a study of regulatory T cells in long-lasting Graves disease. Regarding time point: persistent/refractory GD, antithyroid drugs over 5 years with positive TRAb. Generation of the TCR library employed RNA extracted from PBMCs. The CDR3 has 14 amino acids. The V end was cut by 7 bases, the J end by 7 bases, with 17 bases between. CDR1 and CDR2 (germline): MDHEN, SYDVKM. Arm-PCR with iRepertoire HTBI primers amplified the CDR3 regions for these TCR beta libraries. TCRdb re-derived calls from the multiplex PCR reads in MiXCR, one entry per CDR3 protein. The data hold about 450,000 distinct CDR3 sequences, with around 24% observed a single time.

This chain joins TRBV28 and TRBJ2-1, with D perhaps TRBD2 (6 bases). This receptor was identified in a female donor with Graves disease. The sample in question was peripheral blood mononuclear cells (PBMCs), obtained when the disease was refractory, from a patient treated with antithyroid drugs. CDR3 in DNA: TGTGCCAGCATCCCGGGAGACCTGCGGAATGAGCAGTTCTTC. Protein: CASIPGDLRNEQFF.